A single sample is the source of the 28 T cell receptor beta chains below, sequenced in a study of blood T cell repertoires in COVID-19. Only in-frame clones appear in the TCRdb table, and some are missing; sequencing was by immunoSEQ multiplex PCR. The sample shows 200,000 to 250,000 clones, 75% to 85% of them seen only once. Input material: peripheral blood. These receptors came from a woman aged 25 to 39 with COVID-19, enrolled during active disease.

The chain has TRBV6-6 and TRBJ2-3; 9 nucleotides line up with TRBD1. The length of the CDR3 is 16 residues. V was clipped by 5 bases and J by 4 bases; unmatched bases: 10. Germline-derived CDR1 and CDR2 are MNHNY and SVGAGI (reference sequence). The CDR3 reads CASSSRTGESADTQYF. The CDR3 region has the DNA TGTGCCAGCAGTAGCCGGACAGGGGAATCAGCAGATACGCAGTATTTT.

The rearrangement uses TRBV4-2 and TRBJ2-7; perhaps TRBD2 as D (6 bases). The CDR3 runs to 15 residues. V dropped 1 base and J dropped 2 bases, with 12 bases sitting between them. CDR1 is LGHNA, CDR2 YNFKEQ, per germline. The CDR3 bases are TGTGCCAGCAGCCAAGGTAGCGGTACTACCTACGAGCAGTACTTC. Amino acids: CASSQGSGTTYEQYF.

V is TRBV2 and J is TRBJ2-7; TRBD1 matches at 10 bases. Germline V gene data show CDR1 as SNHLY and CDR2 as FYNNEI. J lost 7 bases, V lost 6 bases, and 12 bases had no gene match. The CDR3 totals 15 residues. CDR3 protein: CASRGGTGAPLEQYF. DNA for the CDR3: TGTGCCAGCAGGGGGGGGACAGGGGCCCCCCTAGAGCAGTACTTC.

The rearrangement links TRBV7-9 to TRBJ1-2; TRBD1 aligns across 7 bases. The CDR3 totals 15 residues. J was trimmed by 2 bases and V by 4 bases; bases with no gene match: 7. CDR1 is SEHNR, CDR2 FQNEAQ, per germline (reference sequence). The CDR3 loop reads CASSSPQGSNYGYTF. CDR3 coding DNA: TGTGCCAGCAGCTCACCACAGGGGTCCAACTATGGCTACACCTTC.

The V gene is TRBV27, the J gene TRBJ1-5, with 8 bases fitting TRBD1. The CDR3 has 17 residues. V lost 5 bases, J lost 2 bases, and 11 bases stayed unmatched. Germline V gene data show CDR1 as MNHEY and CDR2 as SMNVEV (reference sequence). DNA of the CDR3: TGTGCCAGCAGTAACCGACAGGGGAGGAATCGCAATCAGCCCCAGCATTTT. It specifies CASSNRQGRNRNQPQHF.

This chain connects TRBV30 to TRBJ1-1; D is possibly TRBD1 (5 bases). The germline V gene has CDR1 GTSNPN and CDR2 SVGIG (reference sequence). V was trimmed by 3 bases and J by 1 base, leaving 12 bases between them. The CDR3 runs 14 residues. The CDR3 DNA follows: TGTGCCTGGAGGCTTGCAGGGAAGAACACTGAAGCTTTCTTT. Translated, it gives CAWRLAGKNTEAFF.

The V and J genes are TRBV27 and TRBJ2-4, with TRBD1 matching 9 bases. V was pared by 3 bases and J by 2 bases, with 8 bases of the junction left unmatched. Germline values: CDR1 MNHEY, CDR2 SMNVEV (reference sequence). The CDR3 length is 17 residues. The CDR3 sequence is CASSFLWTGETKNIQYF. The CDR3 DNA is TGTGCCAGCAGTTTCCTCTGGACAGGGGAGACCAAAAACATTCAGTACTTC.

This chain uses TRBV7-2 with TRBJ1-2; TRBD1 matches at 7 bases. Looked up from germline, CDR1 is SGHTA and CDR2 is FQGNSA. This CDR3 is built from 14 residues. Losses at the gene ends were 6 bases for V and 1 base for J; bases not matched to a gene: 5. As DNA, the CDR3 is TGTGCCAGCAGGATGGGACAGCGTAACTATGGCTACACCTTC. This encodes CASRMGQRNYGYTF.

This chain uses TRBV19 with TRBJ2-1; 12 bases match TRBD2. The CDR3 extends over 18 amino acids. Unmatched junction bases numbered 10, after V lost 7 bases and J lost 0 bases. Germline V gene sequence: CDR1 LNHDA, CDR2 SQIVND (reference sequence). The chain's CDR3 is CASKPGLAGGSSYNEQFF. CDR3 nucleotides: TGTGCCAGTAAGCCGGGGCTAGCGGGAGGGAGCTCCTACAATGAGCAGTTCTTC.

The rearrangement uses TRBV4-3 and TRBJ1-5; D remains ambiguous. The CDR3 covers 14 residues. In germline, CDR1 is LGHNA, CDR2 YSLEER. Trimming removed 4 bases from V and 6 bases from J, with 13 bases in between. The CDR3 reads CASSRGLEGQPQHF. CDR3 bases: TGCGCCAGCAGCCGTGGGCTCGAGGGTCAGCCCCAGCATTTT.

This clone was counted a few times. The chain joins TRBV9 to TRBJ2-5, with 8 bases aligning to TRBD1. This CDR3 is built from 14 residues. CDR1 and CDR2 from the germline V gene are SGDLS and YYNGEE. The ends lost 4 bases at V and 4 bases at J; junction bases unmatched: 6. The CDR3 region has the DNA TGTGCCAGCAGCACCCGGACAGGGTCAGAGACCCAGTACTTC. Its protein product is CASSTRTGSETQYF. The full variable domain, rest sourced from reference TRBV9 and TRBJ2-5, is DSGVTQTPKHLITATGQRVTLRCSPRSGDLSVYWYQQSLDQGLQFLIQYYNGEERAKGNILERFSAQQFPDLHSELNLSSLELGDSALYFCASSTRTGSETQYFGPGTRLLVL.

The chain employs TRBV7-2 and TRBJ1-4; 12 bases are shared with TRBD1. The CDR3 runs 16 residues. Losses at the gene ends were 2 bases for V and 6 bases for J; bases not matched to a gene: 4. Germline V gene lookup returns CDR1 SGHTA and CDR2 FQGNSA. The CDR3 DNA sequence: TGTGCCAGCAGCTTAATGGGACAGGGGGCCCATGAAAAACTGTTTTTT. Translating gives CASSLMGQGAHEKLFF.

V is TRBV4-2 and J is TRBJ1-3, with D perhaps matching TRBD1 (5 bases). Trimming left V 1 base short and J 7 bases short, with 20 bases between. The CDR3 has 17 residues. Germline V lookup: CDR1 LGHNA, CDR2 YNFKEQ. CDR3 in amino acids: CASSQGGGGSVGNTIYF. The CDR3 bases are TGTGCCAGCAGCCAAGGGGGCGGTGGTTCAGTCGGGAACACCATATATTTT.

The chain recombines TRBV7-3 with TRBJ2-1; 14 bases align to TRBD2. From germline, CDR1 is SGHTA and CDR2 FQGTGA. Losses at the gene ends were 6 bases for V and 6 bases for J; bases not matched to a gene: 4. This CDR3 contains 15 residues. The CDR3 sequence is CASSHGLAGGNEQFF. As DNA, the CDR3 is TGTGCCAGCAGTCACGGACTAGCGGGAGGCAATGAGCAGTTCTTC.

The chain has TRBV7-2 and TRBJ2-7; TRBD1 agrees at 9 bases. The V and J ends lost 4 bases and 3 bases, in that order; junction bases with no gene match: 16. Germline CDR1 and CDR2: SGHTA and FQGNSA. This CDR3 has 18 amino acids. CDR3 residues: CASSSQGGQGKTGYEQYF. Here the CDR3 DNA reads TGTGCCAGCAGCTCGCAGGGGGGACAGGGAAAAACTGGCTACGAGCAGTACTTC.

The chain links TRBV30 to TRBJ1-1, with unresolved D. Between the trimmed V and J ends, which lost 4 bases and 0 bases, there was a span of 6 bases. CDR1 and CDR2 (germline): GTSNPN, SVGIG (reference sequence). The CDR3 covers 12 residues. The CDR3 loop reads CAWKEVNTEAFF. For the CDR3, the DNA is TGTGCCTGGAAAGAGGTGAACACTGAAGCTTTCTTT.

The chain employs TRBV9 and TRBJ1-2, with 7 bases that match TRBD1. Trimming removed 4 bases from V and 3 bases from J; junction bases left unmatched: 3. CDR1 is SGDLS, CDR2 YYNGEE, per germline. The CDR3 runs to 13 residues. The CDR3: CASSLGQDYGYTF. The DNA of the CDR3 is TGTGCCAGCAGCTTAGGACAGGACTATGGCTACACCTTC.

This clone showed up just once. The chain has TRBV6-2 or TRBV6-3 and TRBJ2-1; 12 nucleotides align to TRBD2. The CDR3 has 17 amino acids. The V and J ends lost 4 bases and 6 bases, in that order; junction bases with no gene match: 10. Looked up from germline, CDR1 is MNHEY and CDR2 is SVGEGT. CDR3 in amino acids: CASSFSLTSGRSNEQFF. The CDR3 region has the DNA TGTGCCAGCAGTTTTTCCCTGACTAGCGGGAGATCCAATGAGCAGTTCTTC.

The chain employs TRBV24-1 and TRBJ1-2; TRBD1 matches 8 bases. The ends lost 4 bases at V and 4 bases at J; junction bases unmatched: 1. The CDR3 loop spans 13 amino acids. Germline V gives CDR1 KGHDR, CDR2 SFDVKD. The CDR3 region has the DNA TGTGCCACCAGTGACGGACAGGGCTATGGCTACACCTTC. As protein: CATSDGQGYGYTF.

This clone has a single count. Relative to the germline gene, one junction end is altered; a read error may explain this. The chain joins TRBV13 to TRBJ2-5; 8 bases are shared with TRBD2. The CDR3 is 16 amino acids. In germline, CDR1 is PRHDT, CDR2 FYEKMQ (reference sequence). CDR3 region: CASRFRAGGGGETQYF. The CDR3, as DNA: TGTGCCAGCCGCTTCCGCGCGGGGGGCGGGGGAGAGACCCAGTACTTC.

The chain links TRBV19 to TRBJ2-1, with D perhaps matching TRBD1 (5 bases). Germline CDR1 reads LNHDA; CDR2 reads SQIVND (reference sequence). Trimming left V 5 bases short and J 2 bases short, with 13 bases between. CDR3 length equals 15 residues. CDR3 DNA sequence: TGTGCCAGTAGTCCCCAGGGTTTCCCCTACAATGAGCAGTTCTTC. Translation: CASSPQGFPYNEQFF.

This rearrangement joins TRBV7-9 to TRBJ1-4; TRBD1 is a possible D gene (6 bases). V lost 6 bases and J 8 bases, leaving 16 bases between the germline ends. CDR3 length: 14 amino acids. Germline CDR1 SEHNR, CDR2 FQNEAQ (reference sequence). Here the CDR3 reads CASSLTRGGEKLFF. CDR3 DNA: TGTGCCAGCAGTTTAACCAGGGGTGGAGAAAAACTGTTTTTT.

The table lists this clone with a few counts. The chain joins TRBV7-2 to TRBJ1-1; D not certain. Per the germline V gene, CDR1 is SGHTA and CDR2 is FQGNSA. CDR3 length: 14 amino acids. The V and J ends lost 2 bases and 0 bases respectively, with 7 bases between them. CDR3 amino acids: CASSLITLNTEAFF. In DNA, the CDR3 is TGTGCCAGCAGCTTAATTACTTTGAACACTGAAGCTTTCTTT.

The chain carries TRBV30 and TRBJ1-6; 10 nucleotides align to TRBD1. The V gene's germline CDR1 is GTSNPN and CDR2 SVGIG (reference sequence). The CDR3 extends over 13 amino acids. The V segment lost 8 bases and the J segment 9 bases; nucleotides outside the gene matches: 7. DNA of the CDR3: TGTGCCCGAGGGACAGGGGCGGGTTCACCCCTCCACTTT. This encodes CARGTGAGSPLHF.

The chain employs TRBV11-2 and TRBJ2-1; 7 nucleotides line up with TRBD2. V trimming: 2 bases; J trimming: 6 bases; junction bases outside the gene matches: 7. The CDR3 length is 15 residues. CDR1 is SGHAT and CDR2 is FQNNGV in the germline V gene. The CDR3 here is CASSLTLGGINEQFF. As DNA, the CDR3 is TGTGCCAGCAGCTTAACATTGGGAGGGATCAATGAGCAGTTCTTC.

CDR3 protein: CDSRRGEQFF. In DNA form, the CDR3 reads TGTGATAGTAGGAGGGGGGAGCAGTTCTTC. The chain links TRBV19 to TRBJ2-1; D tentatively fits TRBD1 or TRBD2 (6 bases each). CDR1 is LNHDA, CDR2 SQIVND, per germline (reference sequence). The CDR3 totals 10 residues. Using reference TRBV19 and TRBJ2-1 for the parts outside the CDR3, the full variable domain is DGGITQSPKYLFRKEGQNVTLSCEQNLNHDAMYWYRQDPGQGLRLIYYSQIVNDFQKGDIAEGYSVSREKKESFPLTVTSAQKNPTAFYLCDSRRGEQFFGPGTRLTVL.

The chain couples TRBV29-1 to TRBJ2-7; D unresolved. V lost 2 bases and J lost 0, with 5 bases in between. CDR1 SQVTM and CDR2 ANQGSEA come from the germline V gene. This CDR3 is 12 amino acids long. For the CDR3, the DNA is TGCAGCGTTGAATCCAGCTCCTACGAGCAGTACTTC. Residues: CSVESSSYEQYF.

V usage is TRBV3-1 (or the pseudogene TRBV3-2) and J usage is TRBJ2-5; 9 positions agree with TRBD2. The CDR3 length is 13 residues. V trimming: 3 bases; J trimming: 5 bases; junction bases outside the gene matches: 1. Germline V lookup: CDR1 LGHDT, CDR2 YNNKEL (reference sequence). CDR3 in amino acids: CASSQRGGETQYF. As DNA, the CDR3 is TGTGCCAGCAGCCAGCGGGGGGGGGAGACCCAGTACTTC.